The 15 T cell receptor beta chains below come from one sample, sequenced in a study of blood T cell repertoires in COVID-19. Profiled with immunoSEQ multiplex PCR; TCRdb holds only in-frame clones, not every one. The sample has 250,000 or so clones, 70% to 90% seen once. Sequencing input: peripheral blood. These receptors all come from a man younger than 35 with active or convalescent COVID-19.

This chain uses TRBV2 with TRBJ1-1, with D tentatively TRBD1 (6 bases). V gave up 4 bases and J gave up 4 bases, with 10 bases separating them. Germline V gene sequence: CDR1 SNHLY, CDR2 FYNNEI. The CDR3 runs to 13 residues. The CDR3 loop reads CASSGVQGTEAFF. The CDR3 coding sequence is TGTGCCAGCAGTGGGGTACAGGGCACTGAAGCTTTCTTT.

The chain employs TRBV5-1 and TRBJ2-1; possibly TRBD1 for D (6 bases). There are 11 residues in the CDR3. The germline gives CDR1 SGHRS, CDR2 YFSETQ. The V end lost 6 bases, the J end lost 8 bases, and 9 bases lay between the germline ends. The CDR3 reads CASKGEYEQFF. The CDR3 bases are TGCGCCAGCAAGGGGGAGTATGAGCAGTTCTTC.

This sequence joins TRBV9 and TRBJ2-7, with 7 bases lining up with TRBD2. V lost 4 bases and J lost 1; bases outside the gene matches: 2. The CDR3 consists of 13 residues. The germline CDR1 and CDR2 sequences are SGDLS and YYNGEE. CDR3 residues: CASSRSGSYEQYF. CDR3 in DNA: TGTGCCAGCAGCCGTAGCGGGTCCTACGAGCAGTACTTC. The full variable domain, rest sourced from reference TRBV9 and TRBJ2-7, is DSGVTQTPKHLITATGQRVTLRCSPRSGDLSVYWYQQSLDQGLQFLIQYYNGEERAKGNILERFSAQQFPDLHSELNLSSLELGDSALYFCASSRSGSYEQYFGPGTRLTVT.

The chain carries TRBV4-1 and TRBJ2-5; D is possibly TRBD1 (6 bases). In germline, CDR1 is MGHRA, CDR2 YSYEKL. V was cut by 4 bases and J by 10 bases, with 13 bases left in between. This CDR3 is 12 amino acids long. The CDR3 here is CASSLPRGNQYF. CDR3 DNA: TGCGCCAGCAGCCTCCCTAGGGGGAACCAGTACTTC.

The chain is built from TRBV6-5 and TRBJ1-1; D is unresolved. With 6 bases removed from V and 1 base from J, the gap between germline ends came to 9 bases. Looked up from germline, CDR1 is MNHEY and CDR2 is SVGAGI. CDR3 length equals 13 residues. As DNA, the CDR3 is TGTGCCAGCAGAACGACTGCGAACACTGAAGCTTTCTTT. Translation gives CASRTTANTEAFF.

The chain joins TRBV27 to TRBJ2-7; D might be TRBD2 (6 bases). This CDR3 is 13 amino acids long. The germline V gene has CDR1 MNHEY and CDR2 SMNVEV (reference sequence). V shed 10 bases and J shed 1 base, with 14 bases lying between them. In nucleotides, the CDR3 is TGTGCCAATACAGCTAGCGAATCCTACGAGCAGTACTTC. Translation: CANTASESYEQYF.

The CDR3 DNA reads TGTGCGACCAGTAGGGAGAATTCACCCCTCCACTTT. Translation gives CATSRENSPLHF. This chain joins TRBV18 and TRBJ1-6; D unclear. The CDR3 length is 12 residues. In germline, CDR1 is KGHSH, CDR2 LQKENI. Complete variable domain (other parts from reference TRBV18 and TRBJ1-6): NAGVMQNPRHLVRRRGQEARLRCSPMKGHSHVYWYRQLPEEGLKFMVYLQKENIIDESGMPKERFSAEFPKEGPSILRIQQVVRGDSAAYFCATSRENSPLHFGNGTRLTVT.

This chain links TRBV7-3 with TRBJ1-1; 7 bases are a match to TRBD1. The germline CDR1 and CDR2 sequences are SGHTA and FQGTGA. This CDR3 contains 13 residues. J lost 3 bases, V lost 5 bases, and 3 bases had no gene match. CDR3: CASSPTGYTEAFF. The CDR3 DNA is TGTGCCAGCAGCCCGACAGGGTACACTGAAGCTTTCTTT.

CDR3: CASSLREGQGGEQFF. The DNA of the CDR3 is TGCGCCAGCAGCTTACGGGAGGGCCAGGGGGGTGAGCAGTTCTTC. V is TRBV5-1 and J is TRBJ2-1, with D perhaps TRBD2 (8 bases). The V end was cut by 2 bases, the J end by 9 bases, with 18 bases between. The CDR3 runs 15 residues. CDR1 is SGHRS and CDR2 is YFSETQ in the germline V gene.

This rearrangement joins TRBV11-2 to TRBJ1-1; D is undetermined. The CDR3 sequence is 12 residues long. V lost 3 bases and J lost 2, with 4 bases in between. Looked up from germline, CDR1 is SGHAT and CDR2 is FQNNGV. The CDR3 DNA is TGTGCCAGCAGCTTGAGAAACACTGAAGCTTTCTTT. Encoded protein: CASSLRNTEAFF.

The chain joins TRBV9 to TRBJ2-5; D is possibly TRBD1 (5 bases). Trimming left V 3 bases short and J 4 bases short, with 19 bases between. From germline, CDR1 is SGDLS and CDR2 YYNGEE. The CDR3 spans 16 residues. The CDR3 DNA is TGTGCCAGCAGCGCTAGAGCGCAGGGCAGTGGAGAGACCCAGTACTTC. It specifies CASSARAQGSGETQYF.

This chain joins TRBV7-2 and TRBJ1-3; D perhaps matches TRBD1 (5 bases). This CDR3 has 16 residues. The V and J ends lost 1 base and 9 bases respectively, with 19 bases between them. Germline CDR1 and CDR2: SGHTA and FQGNSA. Here the CDR3 reads CASSLDVTRVGGTIYF. CDR3 sequence (DNA): TGTGCCAGCAGCTTAGATGTCACCCGGGTCGGGGGCACCATATATTTT.

The chain couples TRBV5-1 to TRBJ1-1; TRBD1 might be the D (6 bases). The V and J ends lost 7 bases and 0 bases respectively, with 16 bases between them. Per the germline V gene, CDR1 is SGHRS and CDR2 is YFSETQ. The CDR3 has 15 amino acids. CDR3 loop: CASRTLGQMNTEAFF. CDR3 DNA: TGCGCCAGCCGTACTCTGGGACAAATGAACACTGAAGCTTTCTTT.

V and J are TRBV3-1 (or the pseudogene TRBV3-2) and TRBJ1-6, with a weak D call TRBD1 (5 bases). The CDR3 is made up of 15 amino acids. Trimming shortened V by 4 bases and J by 8 bases, and 15 bases separated the two germline ends. Germline V CDR1 and CDR2: LGHDT, YNNKEL (reference sequence). The CDR3 here is CASSLYVQGDSPLHF. In DNA form, the CDR3 reads TGTGCCAGCAGCCTTTACGTGCAGGGTGATTCACCCCTCCACTTT.

DNA for the CDR3: TGTGCCAGCAGCACATACAGGGACGGCTACACCTTC. Amino acid sequence: CASSTYRDGYTF. V and J are TRBV7-2 and TRBJ1-2, with D perhaps matching TRBD1 (6 bases). The V end was cut by 5 bases, the J end by 8 bases, with 12 bases between. Looked up from germline, CDR1 is SGHTA and CDR2 is FQGNSA. The CDR3 runs 12 residues.